The T cell receptor beta chain under discussion was sequenced for a study of blood T cell repertoires in COVID-19. Study context: There were acute and convalescent COVID-19 samples, and they came from the United States, Italy and Spain. In each case, the material was cDNA or gDNA derived from T cells, B-cell-depleted T cells, or PBMCs.

Between the trimmed V and J ends, which lost 1 base and 0 bases, there was a span of 7 bases. This CDR3 has 15 residues. CDR1 is LGHNT and CDR2 is FRNRAP in the germline V gene. Per the original methods: Nucleated cell number was recorded as an estimate derived from reference gene primer amplification. Some clones are missing from TCRdb's copy, which holds only in-frame ones; the method was immunoSEQ multiplex PCR. V and J calls and clone size are as listed in that table; D and trimming were resolved from the DNA. Among 300,000 to 450,000 clones listed, more than 70% were seen once. Participants' reported clinical history set cohort assignment.

Material for sequencing was PBMCs or T cells enriched from blood (not recorded which). This TCR was sampled from a woman aged 18-29 years who had recovered from COVID-19. The chain combines TRBV12-5 with TRBJ1-5; D remains unclear. As DNA, the CDR3 is TGTGCTAGTGGTTTGGGACTGAGTAGCAATCAGCCCCAGCATTTT. Its protein product is CASGLGLSSNQPQHF.